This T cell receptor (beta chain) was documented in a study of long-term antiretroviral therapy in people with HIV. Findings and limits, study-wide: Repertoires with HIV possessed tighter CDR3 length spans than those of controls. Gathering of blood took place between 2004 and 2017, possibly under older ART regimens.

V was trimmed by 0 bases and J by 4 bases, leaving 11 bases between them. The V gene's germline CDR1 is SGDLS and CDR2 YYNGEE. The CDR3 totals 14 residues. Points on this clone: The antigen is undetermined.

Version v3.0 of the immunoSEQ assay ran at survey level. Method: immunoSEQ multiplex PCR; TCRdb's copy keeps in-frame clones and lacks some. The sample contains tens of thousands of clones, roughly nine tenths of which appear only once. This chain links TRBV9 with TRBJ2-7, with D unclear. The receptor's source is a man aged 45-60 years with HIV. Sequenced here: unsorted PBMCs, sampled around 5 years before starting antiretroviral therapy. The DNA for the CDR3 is TGTGCCAGCAGCGTAGGGGCATTAAGTTACGAGCAGTACTTC. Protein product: CASSVGALSYEQYF.